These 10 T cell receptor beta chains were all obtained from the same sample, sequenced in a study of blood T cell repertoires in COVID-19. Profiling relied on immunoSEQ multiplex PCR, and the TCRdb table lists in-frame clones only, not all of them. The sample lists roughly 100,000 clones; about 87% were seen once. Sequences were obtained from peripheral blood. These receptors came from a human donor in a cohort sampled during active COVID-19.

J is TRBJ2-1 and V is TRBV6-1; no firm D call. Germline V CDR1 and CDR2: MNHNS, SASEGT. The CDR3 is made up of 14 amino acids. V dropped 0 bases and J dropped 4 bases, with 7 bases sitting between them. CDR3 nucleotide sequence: TGTGCCAGCAGTGAAGCGTCCAGTTACAATGAGCAGTTCTTC. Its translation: CASSEASSYNEQFF.

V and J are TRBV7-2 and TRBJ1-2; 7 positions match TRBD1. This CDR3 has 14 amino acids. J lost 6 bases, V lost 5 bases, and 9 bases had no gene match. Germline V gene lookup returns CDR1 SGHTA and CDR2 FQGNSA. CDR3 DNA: TGTGCCAGCAGCAGCGCGACAGGGACGGATGGCTACACCTTC. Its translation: CASSSATGTDGYTF.

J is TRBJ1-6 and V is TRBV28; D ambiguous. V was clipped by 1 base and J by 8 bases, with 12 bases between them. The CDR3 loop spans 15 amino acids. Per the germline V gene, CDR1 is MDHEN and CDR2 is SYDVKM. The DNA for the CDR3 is TGTGCCAGCAGTTTATCGGCGGCCGGCCATTCACCCCTCCACTTT. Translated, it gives CASSLSAAGHSPLHF.

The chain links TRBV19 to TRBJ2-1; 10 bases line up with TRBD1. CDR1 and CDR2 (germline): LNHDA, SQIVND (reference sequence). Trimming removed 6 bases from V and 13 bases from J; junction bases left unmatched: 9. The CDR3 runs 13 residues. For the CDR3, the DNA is TGTGCCAGTAGAGGGACAGGGGAGGGTCATCAGTTCTTC. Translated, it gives CASRGTGEGHQFF.

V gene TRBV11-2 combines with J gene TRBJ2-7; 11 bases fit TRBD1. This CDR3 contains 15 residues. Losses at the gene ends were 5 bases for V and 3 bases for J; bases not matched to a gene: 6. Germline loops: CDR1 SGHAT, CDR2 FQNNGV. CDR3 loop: CASSAAGTGGYEQYF. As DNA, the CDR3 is TGTGCCAGCAGCGCTGCCGGGACAGGGGGCTACGAGCAGTACTTC.

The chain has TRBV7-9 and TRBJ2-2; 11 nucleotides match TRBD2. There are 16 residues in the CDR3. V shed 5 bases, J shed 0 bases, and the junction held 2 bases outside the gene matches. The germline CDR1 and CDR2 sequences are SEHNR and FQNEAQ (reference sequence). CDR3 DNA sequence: TGTGCCAGCAGCCATAGCGGGAGGGCGAACACCGGGGAGCTGTTTTTT. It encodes CASSHSGRANTGELFF.

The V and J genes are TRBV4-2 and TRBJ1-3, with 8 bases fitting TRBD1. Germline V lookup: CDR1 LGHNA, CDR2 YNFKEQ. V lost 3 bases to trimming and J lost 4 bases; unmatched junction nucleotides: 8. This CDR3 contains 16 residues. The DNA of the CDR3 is TGTGCCAGCAGCCATTACTCCGGACAGGGAGGAAACACCATATATTTT. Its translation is CASSHYSGQGGNTIYF.

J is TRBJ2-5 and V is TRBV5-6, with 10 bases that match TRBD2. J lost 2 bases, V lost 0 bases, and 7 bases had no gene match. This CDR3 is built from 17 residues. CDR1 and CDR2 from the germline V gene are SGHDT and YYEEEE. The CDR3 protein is CASSLVSVAGGQETQYF. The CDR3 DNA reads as TGTGCCAGCAGCTTGGTTTCAGTAGCGGGAGGACAAGAGACCCAGTACTTC.

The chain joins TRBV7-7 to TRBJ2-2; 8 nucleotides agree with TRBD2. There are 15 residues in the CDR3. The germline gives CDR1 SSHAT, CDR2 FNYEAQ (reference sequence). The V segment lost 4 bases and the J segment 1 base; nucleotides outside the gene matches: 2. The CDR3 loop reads CASSSSGGNTGELFF. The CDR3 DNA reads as TGTGCCAGCAGCTCGAGCGGGGGGAACACCGGGGAGCTGTTTTTT.

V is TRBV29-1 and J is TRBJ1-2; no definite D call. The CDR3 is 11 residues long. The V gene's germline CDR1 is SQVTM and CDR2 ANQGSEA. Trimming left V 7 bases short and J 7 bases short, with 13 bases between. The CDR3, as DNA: TGCAGCGCCGAATCTGACTCTGGCTACACCTTC. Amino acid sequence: CSAESDSGYTF.